This TCR beta chain was retrieved from a study of T cell responses to AZD1222 COVID-19 vaccine. Study results and limitations: Of spike-specific TCRs, nearly half reportedly target regions left unmutated in variants. Repertoire sampling happened only post peak T cell response. Two AZD1222 administrations were followed by greater Spike-specific TCR breadth and depth.

Some second doses came at about 4 weeks and others at about 12 weeks; these were pooled. Points on this clone: Its antigen is unidentified.

Data came from immunoSEQ multiplex PCR; TCRdb stores just in-frame clones and leaves some out. The repertoire holds approximately 190,000 clones, with approximately 93% as singletons. Germline-derived CDR1 and CDR2 are SGHDT and YYEEEE. V lost 1 base, J lost 1 base, and 10 bases lay in between. This CDR3 is 15 amino acids long. The J gene is TRBJ2-3, the V gene TRBV5-6; D is perhaps TRBD1 (5 bases). This TCR was sampled from an adult who received the AZD1222 COVID-19 vaccine. Sequencing used peripheral blood, obtained 28 days after the second AZD1222 dose. This CDR3 reads CASSLWGQGTDTQYF. CDR3 DNA sequence: TGTGCCAGCAGCTTGTGGGGCCAGGGCACAGATACGCAGTATTTT.